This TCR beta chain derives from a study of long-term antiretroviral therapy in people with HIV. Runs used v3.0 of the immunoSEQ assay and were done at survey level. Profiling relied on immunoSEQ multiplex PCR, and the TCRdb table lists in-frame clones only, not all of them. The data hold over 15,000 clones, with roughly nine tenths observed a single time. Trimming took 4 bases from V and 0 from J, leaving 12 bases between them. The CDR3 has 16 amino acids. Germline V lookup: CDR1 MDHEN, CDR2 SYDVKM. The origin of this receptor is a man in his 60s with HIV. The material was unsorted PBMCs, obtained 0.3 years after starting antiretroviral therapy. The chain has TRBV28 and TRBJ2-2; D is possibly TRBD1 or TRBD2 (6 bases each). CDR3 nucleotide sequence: TGTGCCAGCAGTTCAGGGGAGGCACCGAACACCGGGGAGCTGTTTTTT. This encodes CASSSGEAPNTGELFF.